Following are 4 T cell receptor beta chains from one sample sequenced in a study of T cells in Graves' hyperthyroidism and ophthalmopathy. RNA transcripts yielded amplified TCR beta CDR3 regions. Initially, a first-round RT-PCR of the TCR CDR3 employed the HTBI primer set. TCRdb analysed the multiplex PCR reads with MiXCR anew, one entry per CDR3 protein. The sample comprises 500,000 to 600,000 distinct CDR3 sequences, about 45% of which are singletons, and 15% to 20% rests with the top ten. Sequenced sample: peripheral blood or thyroid tissue (not recorded which). All receptors derive from an adult woman with Graves' disease, either hyperthyroidism or ophthalmopathy (not recorded which).

This clonotype has at least ten counts. The V gene is TRBV5-1, the J gene TRBJ1-3, with 7 bases matching TRBD1. Germline trimming cut 2 bases from V and 4 bases from J; bases unmatched to any gene: 12. CDR1 is SGHRS and CDR2 is YFSETQ in the germline V gene. The CDR3 contains 17 residues. The chain's CDR3 is CASSLGDSTLSGNTIYF. In DNA form, the CDR3 reads TGCGCCAGCAGCTTAGGGGACAGCACTCTGTCCGGAAACACCATATATTTT.

This rearrangement joins TRBV7-9 to TRBJ1-2; TRBD1 aligns across 8 bases. Unmatched junction bases numbered 12, after V lost 6 bases and J lost 3 bases. CDR1 is SEHNR and CDR2 is FQNEAQ in the germline V gene (reference sequence). CDR3 size: 16 residues. The CDR3 nucleotides read TGTGCCAGCAGTTCAACAGGGGGGCCCTCCTACTATGGCTACACCTTC. This encodes CASSSTGGPSYYGYTF. The complete variable domain, with remaining parts taken from reference TRBV7-9 and TRBJ1-2, reads DTGVSQNPRHKITKRGQNVTFRCDPISEHNRLYWYRQTLGQGPEFLTYFQNEAQLEKSRLLSDRFSAERPKGSFSTLEIQRTEQGDSAMYLCASSSTGGPSYYGYTFGSGTRLTVV.

This clonotype was recorded many times. The chain is built from TRBV6-1 and TRBJ2-7, with 10 bases matching TRBD1. Germline CDR1 is MNHNS and CDR2 is SASEGT. CDR3 length: 16 residues. The J segment lost 2 bases and the V segment lost 1 base, leaving 5 bases of the junction unmatched. The CDR3 is CASSEDGGTGAYEQYF. The CDR3 DNA sequence: TGTGCCAGCAGTGAAGATGGGGGGACAGGGGCCTACGAGCAGTACTTC.

This clonotype was seen many times. This rearrangement joins TRBV7-8 to TRBJ1-4; D gene ambiguous. CDR3 length: 15 amino acids. Looked up from germline, CDR1 is SGHVS and CDR2 is FQNEAQ. Trimming took off 4 bases at V and 7 bases at J, with 16 bases between the two ends. CDR3 amino acids: CASSSDRVRFEKLFF. The CDR3, as DNA: TGTGCCAGCAGCTCCGACCGAGTTCGGTTTGAAAAACTGTTTTTT.